This passage covers 20 T cell receptor beta chains from one sample sequenced in a study of T cell responses to AZD1222 COVID-19 vaccine. Profiled with immunoSEQ multiplex PCR; TCRdb holds only in-frame clones, not every one. The data contain 200,000 or so clones, almost 95% of them singletons. Source: peripheral blood, taken on day 0 of AZD1222 vaccination. All receptors come from an adult in good health.

The chain has TRBV6-5 and TRBJ2-7; 7 bases are a match to TRBD1. Unmatched junction bases numbered 9, after V lost 2 bases and J lost 2 bases. Germline values: CDR1 MNHEY, CDR2 SVGAGI. The CDR3 is made up of 16 amino acids. The CDR3 is CASSYGAGGITYEQYF. The CDR3 nucleotides are TGTGCCAGCAGTTACGGCGCAGGGGGAATCACCTACGAGCAGTACTTC.

This clone is a singleton in its sample. The V call is TRBV27, the J call TRBJ2-6; D uncertain. The V gene's germline CDR1 is MNHEY and CDR2 SMNVEV (reference sequence). Trimming stripped 3 bases from V and 0 bases from J, with 6 bases between. CDR3 length equals 15 residues. The CDR3 DNA follows: TGTGCCAGCAGTTTGGCTCTCTCTGGGGCCAACGTCCTGACTTTC. As protein: CASSLALSGANVLTF.

The V gene is TRBV4-2, the J gene TRBJ1-5; no clear D. V shed 4 bases and J shed 9 bases, with 19 bases lying between them. The CDR3 length is 15 residues. Per the germline V gene, CDR1 is LGHNA and CDR2 is YNFKEQ. For the CDR3, the DNA is TGTGCCAGCAGCCCGACTTTAGGAGACTTTGGGCCCCAGCATTTT. It encodes CASSPTLGDFGPQHF.

This clone turned up a few times. The rearrangement links TRBV5-5 to TRBJ2-2; D is unclear. This CDR3 contains 15 residues. Trimming removed 0 bases from V and 6 bases from J, with 12 bases in between. Looked up from germline, CDR1 is SGHKS and CDR2 is YYEKEE (reference sequence). CDR3 nucleotide sequence: TGTGCCAGCAGCTTGGGGCGTCTGAGGCCCGGGGAGCTGTTTTTT. It yields the protein CASSLGRLRPGELFF.

This chain uses TRBV5-4 with TRBJ2-1; 10 bases match TRBD1. Unmatched junction bases numbered 18, after V lost 6 bases and J lost 9 bases. The CDR3 runs to 17 residues. The germline gives CDR1 SGHNT, CDR2 YYREEE (reference sequence). The DNA for the CDR3 is TGTGCCAGCACCCTCGCTGGAGCCGGGACAGGGGCAAGTGAGCAGTTCTTC. Amino acids: CASTLAGAGTGASEQFF.

V usage is TRBV7-8 and J usage is TRBJ2-6; 7 bases are shared with TRBD1. This CDR3 is built from 17 residues. Per germline, CDR1 SGHVS and CDR2 FQNEAQ. The ends lost 6 bases at V and 2 bases at J; junction bases unmatched: 10. CDR3 nucleotide sequence: TGTGCCAGCAGTTACGACAGGGCCGGGACTGGGGCCAACGTCCTGACTTTC. As protein: CASSYDRAGTGANVLTF.

The table lists this clone with a count of one. This chain uses TRBV28 with TRBJ2-5; 15 nucleotides match TRBD2. V was clipped by 4 bases and J by 3 bases; unmatched bases: 0. Germline lookup yields CDR1 MDHEN and CDR2 SYDVKM. The CDR3 has 15 residues. The CDR3 DNA reads as TGTGCCAGCAGTTGGACTAGCGGGAGGGAAGAGACCCAGTACTTC. This encodes CASSWTSGREETQYF.

Written as DNA, the CDR3 is TGTGCCAGCACCAGCTCTCCTTTCCCTTCCTACGAGCAGTACTTC. Translating gives CASTSSPFPSYEQYF. This chain uses TRBV28 with TRBJ2-7; D is unresolved. This CDR3 has 15 residues. Germline V CDR1 and CDR2: MDHEN, SYDVKM. The V end was cut by 7 bases, the J end by 1 base, with 17 bases between. Based on the CDR3 plus reference TRBV28 and TRBJ2-7, the full variable domain is DVKVTQSSRYLVKRTGEKVFLECVQDMDHENMFWYRQDPGLGLRLIYFSYDVKMKEKGDIPEGYSVSREKKERFSLILESASTNQTSMYLCASTSSPFPSYEQYFGPGTRLTVT.

The chain has TRBV11-2 and TRBJ1-4; D is unclear. The CDR3 loop spans 15 amino acids. Germline V gives CDR1 SGHAT, CDR2 FQNNGV. V was shortened by 5 bases and J by 0 bases, with 10 bases between the two germline ends. This chain's CDR3 is CASSPQRATNEKLFF. The DNA for the CDR3 is TGTGCCAGCAGCCCCCAGAGAGCAACTAATGAAAAACTGTTTTTT.

The genes are TRBV7-3 and TRBJ2-7; 10 nucleotides line up with TRBD1. From germline, CDR1 is SGHTA and CDR2 FQGTGA. CDR3 length equals 15 residues. The V gene end was trimmed by 0 bases and the J gene end by 5 bases; junction bases not matched to a gene: 4. The CDR3 spells CASSLTGQGSNEQYF. The CDR3 DNA sequence: TGTGCCAGCAGCTTAACGGGACAGGGGTCGAACGAGCAGTACTTC.

The V call is TRBV13, the J call TRBJ2-2, with 10 bases fitting TRBD1. With 4 bases clipped from V and 5 bases from J, the junction kept 4 bases outside the gene matches. The CDR3 length is 15 residues. Germline V gene data show CDR1 as PRHDT and CDR2 as FYEKMQ (reference sequence). Written as DNA, the CDR3 is TGTGCCAGCAGCTCGGGACAGGGGTGGACCGGGGAGCTGTTTTTT. Translated, it gives CASSSGQGWTGELFF.

The J gene is TRBJ1-2, the V gene TRBV6-2 or TRBV6-3, with TRBD1 identical over 11 bases. The CDR3 is made up of 14 amino acids. J was trimmed by 8 bases and V by 2 bases; bases with no gene match: 4. Germline V CDR1 and CDR2: MNHEY, SVGEGT. The CDR3 loop reads CASSYPGQGAGYTF. The CDR3 coding sequence is TGTGCCAGCAGTTACCCCGGACAGGGGGCGGGCTACACCTTC.

This chain uses TRBV5-1 with TRBJ1-2; 8 bases fit TRBD1. Germline-derived CDR1 and CDR2 are SGHRS and YFSETQ. J gave up 2 bases and V 3 bases, and 6 bases lay outside the gene matches. The CDR3 extends over 15 amino acids. The CDR3 protein is CASSSKDRGNYGYTF. In nucleotides, the CDR3 is TGCGCCAGCAGCTCAAAAGACAGGGGCAACTATGGCTACACCTTC.

This chain links TRBV7-2 with TRBJ1-1; D is unresolved. Trimming shortened V by 2 bases and J by 0 bases, and 1 base separated the two germline ends. In germline, CDR1 is SGHTA, CDR2 FQGNSA. The CDR3 length is 12 residues. CDR3 in amino acids: CASSLLNTEAFF. CDR3 nucleotides: TGTGCCAGCAGCTTACTGAACACTGAAGCTTTCTTT.

The rearrangement joins TRBV28 to TRBJ2-3; the match to TRBD2 covers 7 bases. V shed 9 bases and J 0 bases; nucleotides not matched to a gene: 15. The germline CDR1 and CDR2 sequences are MDHEN and SYDVKM. This CDR3 is built from 17 residues. Written as DNA, the CDR3 is TGTGCCAGTCACCTAGGGGCGGGAGCCCCCAGCACAGATACGCAGTATTTT. It encodes CASHLGAGAPSTDTQYF.

J is TRBJ2-3 and V is TRBV6-6; D uncertain. This CDR3 region has 13 residues. Trimming pared 5 bases from V and 1 base from J, leaving 7 bases between. Germline values: CDR1 MNHNY, CDR2 SVGAGI (reference sequence). CDR3 loop: CASSPLGTDTQYF. The CDR3 DNA follows: TGTGCCAGCAGTCCCCTTGGCACAGATACGCAGTATTTT.

This chain uses TRBV3-1 (or the pseudogene TRBV3-2) with TRBJ2-7; D ambiguous. V gave up 2 bases and J gave up 0 bases, with 8 bases separating them. Germline V lookup: CDR1 LGHDT, CDR2 YNNKEL (reference sequence). The CDR3 contains 14 residues. CDR3 sequence reads: CASSQTRSSYEQYF. The DNA of the CDR3 is TGTGCCAGCAGCCAAACCAGGAGCTCCTACGAGCAGTACTTC.

This chain links TRBV27 with TRBJ1-1, with a tentative D call TRBD1 (6 bases). In germline, CDR1 is MNHEY, CDR2 SMNVEV (reference sequence). Deletions cut 4 bases from V and 3 bases from J, with 12 bases between. The CDR3 loop spans 14 amino acids. CDR3 sequence (DNA): TGTGCCAGCAGTTCCTACAGGGTGGACACTGAAGCTTTCTTT. It yields the protein CASSSYRVDTEAFF.

Concerning this clone: Other DNA sequences from this sample encode an identical CDR3 as well. This sequence joins TRBV18 and TRBJ2-2; D is undetermined. Germline assignment: CDR1 KGHSH and CDR2 LQKENI. V dropped 3 bases and J dropped 3 bases, with 5 bases sitting between them. The CDR3 has 13 amino acids. This CDR3 is CASSPRDTGELFF. The CDR3 coding sequence is TGTGCCAGCTCACCTCGGGACACCGGGGAGCTGTTTTTT.

This chain links TRBV27 with TRBJ2-2, with D possibly TRBD2 on 6 matching bases. The V end lost 0 bases, the J end lost 2 bases, and 13 bases lay between the germline ends. The CDR3 loop spans 17 amino acids. In germline, CDR1 is MNHEY, CDR2 SMNVEV (reference sequence). CDR3 residues: CASSLSIAVLNTGELFF. CDR3 bases: TGTGCCAGCAGTTTATCGATAGCGGTACTTAACACCGGGGAGCTGTTTTTT.